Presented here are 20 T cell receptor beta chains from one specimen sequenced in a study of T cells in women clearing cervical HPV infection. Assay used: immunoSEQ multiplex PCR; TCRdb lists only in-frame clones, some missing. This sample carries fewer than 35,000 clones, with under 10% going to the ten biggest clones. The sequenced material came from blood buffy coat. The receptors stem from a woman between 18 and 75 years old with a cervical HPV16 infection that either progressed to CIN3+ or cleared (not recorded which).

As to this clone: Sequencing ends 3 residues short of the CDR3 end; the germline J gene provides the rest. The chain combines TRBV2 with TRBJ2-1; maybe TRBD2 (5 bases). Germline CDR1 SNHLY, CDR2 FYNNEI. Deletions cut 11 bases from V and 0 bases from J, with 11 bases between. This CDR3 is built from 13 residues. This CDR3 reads CAGAESSYNEQFF. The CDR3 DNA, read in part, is TGTGCCGGAGCGGAAAGCTCCTACAATGAG.

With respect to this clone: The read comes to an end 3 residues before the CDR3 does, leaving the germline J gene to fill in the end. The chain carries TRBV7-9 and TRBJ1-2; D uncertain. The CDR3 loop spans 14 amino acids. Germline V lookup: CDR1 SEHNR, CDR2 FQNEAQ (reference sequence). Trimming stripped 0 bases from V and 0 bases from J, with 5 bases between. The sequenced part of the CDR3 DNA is TGTGCCAGCAGCTTAGCCGTATCTAACTATGGC. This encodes CASSLAVSNYG. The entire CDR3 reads CASSLAVSNYGYTF.

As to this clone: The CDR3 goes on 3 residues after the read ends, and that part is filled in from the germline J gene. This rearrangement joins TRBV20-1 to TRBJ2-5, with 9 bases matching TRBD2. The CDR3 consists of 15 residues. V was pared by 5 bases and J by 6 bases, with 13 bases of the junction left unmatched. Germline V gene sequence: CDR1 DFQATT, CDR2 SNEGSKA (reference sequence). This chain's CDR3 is CSARRRKAGGQTQYF. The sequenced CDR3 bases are TGCAGTGCTCGACGACGTAAAGCGGGGGGTCAGACC.

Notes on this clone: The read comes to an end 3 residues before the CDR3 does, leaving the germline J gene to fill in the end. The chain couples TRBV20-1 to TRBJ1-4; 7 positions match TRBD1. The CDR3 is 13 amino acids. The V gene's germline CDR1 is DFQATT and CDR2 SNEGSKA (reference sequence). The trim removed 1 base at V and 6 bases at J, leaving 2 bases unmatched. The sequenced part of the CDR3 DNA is TGCAGTGCTAGAGGACAGGGAGATGAAAAA. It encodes CSARGQGDEK. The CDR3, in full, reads CSARGQGDEKLFF.

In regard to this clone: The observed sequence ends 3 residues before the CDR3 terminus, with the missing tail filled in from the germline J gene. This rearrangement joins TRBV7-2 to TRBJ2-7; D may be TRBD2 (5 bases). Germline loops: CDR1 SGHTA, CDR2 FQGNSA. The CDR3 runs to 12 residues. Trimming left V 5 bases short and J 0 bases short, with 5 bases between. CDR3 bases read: TGTGCCAGCAGCACTAGCTCCTACGAG. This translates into CASSTSSYE. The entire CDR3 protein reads CASSTSSYEQYF.

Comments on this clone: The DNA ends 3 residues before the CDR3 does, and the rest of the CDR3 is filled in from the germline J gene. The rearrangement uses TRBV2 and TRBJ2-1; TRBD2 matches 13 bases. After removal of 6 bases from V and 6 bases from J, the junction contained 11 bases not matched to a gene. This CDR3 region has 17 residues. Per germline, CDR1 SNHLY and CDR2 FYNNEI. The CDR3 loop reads CASSKTSGRQGGNEQFF. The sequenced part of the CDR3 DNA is TGTGCCAGCAGCAAGACTAGCGGGAGGCAGGGAGGCAATGAG.

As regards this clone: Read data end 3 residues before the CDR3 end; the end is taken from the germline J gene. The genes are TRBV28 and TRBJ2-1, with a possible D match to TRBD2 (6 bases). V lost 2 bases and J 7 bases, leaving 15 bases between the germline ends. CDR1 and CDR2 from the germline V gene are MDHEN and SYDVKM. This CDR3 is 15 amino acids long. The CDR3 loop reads CASSLPGGFGNEQFF. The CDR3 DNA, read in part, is TGTGCCAGCAGTTTACCTGGGGGGTTTGGGAATGAG.

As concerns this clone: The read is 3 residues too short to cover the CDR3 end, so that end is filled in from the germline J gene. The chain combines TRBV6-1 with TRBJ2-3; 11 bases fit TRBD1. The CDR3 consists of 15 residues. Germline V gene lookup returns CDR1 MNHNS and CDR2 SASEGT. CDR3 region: CASSEFGTGGQPQYF. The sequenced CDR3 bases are TGTGCCAGCAGTGAATTCGGGACAGGGGGACAGCCG.

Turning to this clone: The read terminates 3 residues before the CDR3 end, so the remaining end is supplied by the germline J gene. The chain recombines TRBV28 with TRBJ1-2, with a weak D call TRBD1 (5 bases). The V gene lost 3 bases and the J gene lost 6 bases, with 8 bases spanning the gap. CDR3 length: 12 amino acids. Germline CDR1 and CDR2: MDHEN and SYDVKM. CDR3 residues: CASSFARDGYTF. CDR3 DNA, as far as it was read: TGTGCCAGCAGTTTCGCCAGGGATGGC.

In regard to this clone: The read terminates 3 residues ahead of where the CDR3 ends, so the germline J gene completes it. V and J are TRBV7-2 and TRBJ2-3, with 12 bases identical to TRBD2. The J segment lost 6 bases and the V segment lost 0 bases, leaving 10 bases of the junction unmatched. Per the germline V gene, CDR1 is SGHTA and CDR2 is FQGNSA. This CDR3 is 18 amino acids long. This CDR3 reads CASSLAPRLAGEGDTQYF. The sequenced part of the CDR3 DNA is TGTGCCAGCAGCTTAGCGCCCAGACTAGCGGGAGAGGGTGATACG. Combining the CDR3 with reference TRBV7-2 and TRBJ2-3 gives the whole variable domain GAGVSQSPSNKVTEKGKDVELRCDPISGHTALYWYRQSLGQGLEFLIYFQGNSAPDKSGLPSDRFSAERTGGSVSTLTIQRTQQEDSAVYLCASSLAPRLAGEGDTQYFGPGTRLTVL.

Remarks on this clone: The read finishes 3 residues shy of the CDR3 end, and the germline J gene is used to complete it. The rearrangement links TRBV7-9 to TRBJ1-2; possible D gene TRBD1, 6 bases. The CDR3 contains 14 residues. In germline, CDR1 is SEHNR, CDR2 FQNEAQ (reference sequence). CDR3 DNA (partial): TGTGCCAGCAGCTTGTCAGGGGCTGGAGAAGGC. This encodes CASSLSGAGEG. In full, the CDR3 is CASSLSGAGEGYTF.

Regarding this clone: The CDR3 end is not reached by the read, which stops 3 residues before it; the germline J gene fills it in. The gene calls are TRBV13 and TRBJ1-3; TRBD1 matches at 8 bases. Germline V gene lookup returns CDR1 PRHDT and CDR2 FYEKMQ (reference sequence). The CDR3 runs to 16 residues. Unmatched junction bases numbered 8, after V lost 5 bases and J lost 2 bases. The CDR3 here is CASSRRTGGAGNTIYF. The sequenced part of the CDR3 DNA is TGTGCCAGCAGCAGACGCACAGGGGGTGCTGGAAACACC.

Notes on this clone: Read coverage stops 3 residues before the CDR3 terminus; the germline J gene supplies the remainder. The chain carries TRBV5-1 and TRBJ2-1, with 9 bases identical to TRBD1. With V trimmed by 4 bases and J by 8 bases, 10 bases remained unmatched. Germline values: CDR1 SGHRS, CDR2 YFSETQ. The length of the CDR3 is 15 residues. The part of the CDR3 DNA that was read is TGCGCCAGCAGCCGGGGACAGGGTGGCGTGGATGAG. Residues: CASSRGQGGVDE. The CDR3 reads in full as CASSRGQGGVDEQFF.

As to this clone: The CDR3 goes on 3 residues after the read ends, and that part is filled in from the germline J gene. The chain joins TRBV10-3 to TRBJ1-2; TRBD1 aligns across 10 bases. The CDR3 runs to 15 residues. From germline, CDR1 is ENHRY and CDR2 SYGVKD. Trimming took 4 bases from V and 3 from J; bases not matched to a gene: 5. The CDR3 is CAISAGQGPYYGYTF. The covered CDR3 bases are TGTGCCATCAGTGCGGGACAGGGGCCCTACTATGGC.

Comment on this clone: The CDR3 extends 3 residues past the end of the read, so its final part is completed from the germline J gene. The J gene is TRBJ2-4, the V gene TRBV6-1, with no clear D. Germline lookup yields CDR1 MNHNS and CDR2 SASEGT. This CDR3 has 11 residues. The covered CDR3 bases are TGTGCCAGCAGTGAAATCTATGGT. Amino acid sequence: CASSEIYG. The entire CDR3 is CASSEIYGQYF.

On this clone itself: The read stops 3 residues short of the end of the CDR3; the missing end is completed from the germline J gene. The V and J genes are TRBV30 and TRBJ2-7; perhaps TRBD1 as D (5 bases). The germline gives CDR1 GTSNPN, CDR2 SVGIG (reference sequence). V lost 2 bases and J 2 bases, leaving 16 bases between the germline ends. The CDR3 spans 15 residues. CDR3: CAWSPGQYLPYEQYF. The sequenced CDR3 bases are TGTGCCTGGAGTCCAGGACAATACCTTCCCTACGAG.

CDR3 DNA, as far as it was read: TGTGCCAGCAAGCCAGGGGCGAGCAATCAGCCG. Its translation: CASKPGASNQP. The full CDR3 reads CASKPGASNQPQYF. The chain couples TRBV28 to TRBJ2-3; TRBD1 is a possible D gene (6 bases). The CDR3 end lies 3 residues beyond the end of the read and is filled in from the germline J gene. CDR3 length: 14 amino acids. Looked up from germline, CDR1 is MDHEN and CDR2 is SYDVKM. Looking up the rest from reference TRBV28 and TRBJ2-3 gives the full variable domain: DVKVTQSSRYLVKRTGEKVFLECVQDMDHENMFWYRQDPGLGLRLIYFSYDVKMKEKGDIPEGYSVSREKKERFSLILESASTNQTSMYLCASKPGASNQPQYFGPGTRLTVL.

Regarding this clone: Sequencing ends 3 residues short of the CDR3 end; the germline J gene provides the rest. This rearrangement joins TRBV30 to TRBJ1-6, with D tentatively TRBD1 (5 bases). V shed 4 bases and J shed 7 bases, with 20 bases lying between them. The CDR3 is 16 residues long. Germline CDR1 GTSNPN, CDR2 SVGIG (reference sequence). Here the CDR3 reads CAWIPRRGNPNSPLHF. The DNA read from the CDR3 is TGTGCCTGGATCCCACGGAGGGGTAATCCAAATTCACCC.

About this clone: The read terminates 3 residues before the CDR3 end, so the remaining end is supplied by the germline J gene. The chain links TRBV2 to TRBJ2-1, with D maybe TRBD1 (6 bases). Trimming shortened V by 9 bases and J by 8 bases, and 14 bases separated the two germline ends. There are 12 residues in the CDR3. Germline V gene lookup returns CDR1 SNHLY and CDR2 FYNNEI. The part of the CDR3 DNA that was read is TGTGCCAGTAAACAGGGATTGGATGAG. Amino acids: CASKQGLDE. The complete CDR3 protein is CASKQGLDEQFF.

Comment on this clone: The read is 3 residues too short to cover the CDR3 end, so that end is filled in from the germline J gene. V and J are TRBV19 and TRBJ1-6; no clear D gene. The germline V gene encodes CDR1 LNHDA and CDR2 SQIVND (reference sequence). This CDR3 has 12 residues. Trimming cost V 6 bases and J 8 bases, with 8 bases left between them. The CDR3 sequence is CASSLRDSPLHF. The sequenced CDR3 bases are TGTGCCAGTAGCCTTCGGGATTCACCC.